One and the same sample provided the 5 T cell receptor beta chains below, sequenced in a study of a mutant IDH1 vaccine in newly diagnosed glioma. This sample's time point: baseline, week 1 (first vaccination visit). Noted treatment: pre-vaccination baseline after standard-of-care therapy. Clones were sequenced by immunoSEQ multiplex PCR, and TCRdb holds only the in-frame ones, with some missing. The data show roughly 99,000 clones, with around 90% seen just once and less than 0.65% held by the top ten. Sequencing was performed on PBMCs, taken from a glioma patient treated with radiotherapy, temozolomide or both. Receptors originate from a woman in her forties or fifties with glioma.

In nucleotides, the CDR3 is TGTGCCAGCAGTTCGAGGGGACAGAGAAATGAAAAACTGTTTTTT. The encoded protein is CASSSRGQRNEKLFF. V and J are TRBV6-6 and TRBJ1-4, with TRBD1 identical over 7 bases. Germline V gene lookup returns CDR1 MNHNY and CDR2 SVGAGI (reference sequence). V lost 4 bases to trimming and J lost 5 bases; unmatched junction nucleotides: 7. This CDR3 has 15 residues.

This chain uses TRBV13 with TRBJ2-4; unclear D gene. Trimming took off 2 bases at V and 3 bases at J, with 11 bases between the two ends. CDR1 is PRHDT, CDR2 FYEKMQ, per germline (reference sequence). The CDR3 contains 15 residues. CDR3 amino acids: CASSLYPEDKNIQYF. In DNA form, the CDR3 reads TGTGCCAGCAGCTTATACCCCGAGGACAAAAACATTCAGTACTTC.

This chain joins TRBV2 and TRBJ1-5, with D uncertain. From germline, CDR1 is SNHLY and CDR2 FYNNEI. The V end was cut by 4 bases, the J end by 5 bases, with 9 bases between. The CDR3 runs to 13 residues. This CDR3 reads CASSVELYQPQHF. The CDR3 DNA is TGTGCCAGCAGTGTCGAGTTGTATCAGCCCCAGCATTTT.

CDR3 nucleotides: TGCGCCAGTTCCCCCGGGGGGACTAATGAAAAACTGTTTTTT. This codes for CASSPGGTNEKLFF. The chain links TRBV5-1 to TRBJ1-4; a weak D match, TRBD1 (5 bases). The CDR3 has 14 residues. The V gene's germline CDR1 is SGHRS and CDR2 YFSETQ. V gave up 8 bases and J gave up 2 bases, with 13 bases separating them.

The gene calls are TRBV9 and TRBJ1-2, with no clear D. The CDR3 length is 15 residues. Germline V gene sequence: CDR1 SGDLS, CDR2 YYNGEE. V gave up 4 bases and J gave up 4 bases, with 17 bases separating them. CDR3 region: CASSPRQGNFYGYTF. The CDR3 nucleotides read TGTGCCAGCAGCCCTAGACAAGGCAACTTCTATGGCTACACCTTC.